This T cell receptor (beta chain) is drawn from a study of T cells in Graves' hyperthyroidism and ophthalmopathy. Germline CDR1 is SQVTM and CDR2 is ANQGSEA. The germline V and J ends were trimmed by 1 base and 8 bases, with 11 bases remaining between them. The CDR3 is 12 amino acids. Amplification of TCR beta CDR3 regions was performed using RNA transcripts as template. The primer set for the first-round RT-PCR of the TCR CDR3 was HTBI. TCRdb recomputed calls from the multiplex PCR reads with MiXCR, one row per CDR3 protein. Among 250,000 to 300,000 distinct CDR3 sequences, approximately 16% were seen once, and the ten largest hold 30% to 35%.

The TCR sequence derives from a woman aged 45 to 65 with Graves' hyperthyroidism that later progressed to Graves' ophthalmopathy. The chain uses TRBV29-1 and TRBJ1-1; TRBD1 might be the D (5 bases). The sequencing sample was made of blood. CDR3 sequence (DNA): TGCAGCGTTGAAGTGGGGGGACGGGAAGCTTTCTTT. Translation: CSVEVGGREAFF.